One T cell receptor beta chain is described in this entry. The CDR3 spans 17 residues. Germline V CDR1 and CDR2: SGHTA, FQGNSA. The V gene end was trimmed by 2 bases and the J gene end by 2 bases; junction bases not matched to a gene: 7. The data derive from a study of T cells after yellow fever vaccination. TCRdb processed the 5' RACE reads anew with MiXCR; each CDR3 protein has one entry. The data hold under 700,000 distinct CDR3 sequences, with less than 20% observed a single time. The source was PBMCs, collected less than 6 days after the first yellow fever vaccination. The sequence derives from a man aged 18 to 30 who received the YFV17D yellow fever vaccine. This chain uses TRBV7-2 with TRBJ2-7; 12 positions agree with TRBD2. Here the CDR3 reads CASSLSTASGGAYEQYF. In DNA form, the CDR3 reads TGTGCCAGCAGCTTATCGACCGCTAGCGGGGGGGCCTACGAGCAGTACTTC. The entire variable domain, with the rest obtained from reference TRBV7-2 and TRBJ2-7, is as follows: GAGVSQSPSNKVTEKGKDVELRCDPISGHTALYWYRQSLGQGLEFLIYFQGNSAPDKSGLPSDRFSAERTGGSVSTLTIQRTQQEDSAVYLCASSLSTASGGAYEQYFGPGTRLTVT.